These 3 T cell receptor beta chains came from one sample sequenced in a study of low-dose radiotherapy and immunotherapy resistance in tumors. Specified time point: after trial treatment. Treatment noted: LDRT plus nivolumab, ipilimumab, low-dose cyclophosphamide and aspirin (RACIN trial). Both a constant-region primer and a V-primer adapter served to amplify TCRs across roughly 20 PCR cycles. TCRdb reprocessed the reads via MiXCR and lists one record per CDR3 protein. The data contain some 52,000 distinct CDR3 sequences, approximately 31% of them singletons. Sequences were derived from PBMCs, sampled after low-dose radiotherapy plus immunotherapy. The receptors here all came from a male donor with rectosigmoid adenocarcinoma.

The chain links TRBV11-3 to TRBJ2-7; no clear D gene. Germline lookup yields CDR1 SGHNT and CDR2 YENEEA. V lost 2 bases, J lost 0 bases, and 8 bases lay in between. There are 14 residues in the CDR3. The CDR3 DNA is TGTGCCAGCAGCTTAACTCCTAGCTCCTACGAGCAGTACTTC. Encoded protein: CASSLTPSSYEQYF.

V is TRBV2 and J is TRBJ1-2; D call uncertain. The V and J ends lost 7 bases and 4 bases respectively, with 13 bases between them. The CDR3 totals 13 residues. The germline V gene has CDR1 SNHLY and CDR2 FYNNEI. The CDR3 loop is CASIPGLGYGYTF. The CDR3 DNA reads TGTGCCAGCATTCCCGGACTGGGCTATGGCTACACCTTC.

This clonotype was seen at least ten times. V gene TRBV28 combines with J gene TRBJ2-7; possible D gene TRBD1, 5 bases. CDR3 length equals 14 residues. Germline V gene data show CDR1 as MDHEN and CDR2 as SYDVKM. V gave up 0 bases and J gave up 5 bases, with 11 bases separating them. The CDR3 DNA sequence: TGTGCCAGCAGTTTATGGCAGGGTCGACACGAGCAGTACTTC. Protein product: CASSLWQGRHEQYF.